This T cell receptor (beta chain) was retrieved from a study of cytotoxic CD8 clonotypes in ibrutinib-treated CLL. Profiling relied on immunoSEQ multiplex PCR, and the TCRdb table lists in-frame clones only, not all of them. The sample yields fewer than 90,000 clones, more than 70% seen once. The CDR3 consists of 18 residues. Per the germline V gene, CDR1 is LNHDA and CDR2 is SQIVND (reference sequence). Losses at the gene ends were 5 bases for V and 6 bases for J; bases not matched to a gene: 14. A single count supports this clone. The antigen remains unidentified. General study results and limits: In comparison with age-matched healthy donors, baseline clonality was higher and tracked circulating CD8+ T-cell counts. Different sampling times were used for sustained-remission and progressing patients. Under treatment, the uncommon public clonotypes either contracted or remained stable.

This specimen consisted of PBMCs, obtained before ibrutinib treatment. J is TRBJ2-1 and V is TRBV19, with 12 nucleotides matching TRBD2. The receptor comes from a human donor with chronic lymphocytic leukemia. CDR3 sequence (DNA): TGTGCCAGTAGTTCCGCCCTAGCGGGAGGGCCGTTGGGCAATGAGCAGTTCTTC. Amino acids: CASSSALAGGPLGNEQFF.